The 29 T cell receptor beta chains below were found in one sample sequenced in a study of T-cell reconstitution after alpha-beta-depleted transplantation in children. The library targeted TCRbeta and was prepared with unique molecular identifiers. TCRdb analysed the PCR reads with MiXCR anew, one entry per CDR3 protein. The table has roughly 300,000 distinct CDR3 sequences, under 14% seen once; the top ten hold around 22%. The sample here was peripheral blood, taken 180 days after TCRalphabeta/CD19-depleted stem cell transplant. Every receptor here comes from a male patient under 10 years old who had a stem cell transplant for chronic granulomatous disease, so the T cells may come from the graft donor.

In regard to this clonotype: One base away lies a much larger clone, so this may be a sequencing read error. The rearrangement links TRBV4-3 to TRBJ2-1, with D perhaps matching TRBD2 (5 bases). The CDR3 runs to 13 residues. V lost 1 base and J lost 10, with 11 bases in between. Germline CDR1 reads LGHNA; CDR2 reads YSLEER. The CDR3 protein is CASSQVGVGEQFF. The CDR3 nucleotides read TGCGCCAGCAGCCAAGTCGGGGTTGGGGAGCAGTTCTTC.

V and J are TRBV18 and TRBJ2-7; 9 nucleotides align to TRBD1. Germline CDR1 and CDR2: KGHSH and LQKENI. The junction had 4 bases not matched to a gene; V was cut back by 2 bases and J by 5 bases. The CDR3 is 14 residues long. The CDR3 loop reads CASSPAQGADEQYF. CDR3 coding DNA: TGTGCCAGCTCACCAGCACAGGGGGCCGACGAGCAGTACTTC.

This clonotype was observed many times. CDR3 bases: TGTGCCAGCAGCTTCCGGGACTCCTTCACAGATACGCAGTATTTT. This encodes CASSFRDSFTDTQYF. This chain links TRBV7-8 with TRBJ2-3, with D tentatively TRBD2 (6 bases). Between the trimmed V and J ends, which lost 3 bases and 2 bases, there was a span of 12 bases. The CDR3 is 15 amino acids. Germline V gives CDR1 SGHVS, CDR2 FQNEAQ. Using reference TRBV7-8 and TRBJ2-3 for the parts outside the CDR3, the full variable domain is GAGVSQSPRYKVAKRGQDVALRCDPISGHVSLFWYQQALGQGPEFLTYFQNEAQLDKSGLPSDRFFAERPEGSVSTLKIQRTQQEDSAVYLCASSFRDSFTDTQYFGPGTRLTVL.

This clonotype was detected ten times or more. The rearrangement uses TRBV5-1 and TRBJ2-3, with 9 bases matching TRBD1. Trimming took 4 bases from V and 3 from J; bases not matched to a gene: 6. This CDR3 spans 15 amino acids. Germline-derived CDR1 and CDR2 are SGHRS and YFSETQ. The CDR3 is CASSVRDRETDTQYF. Here the CDR3 DNA reads TGCGCCAGCAGCGTCCGGGACAGGGAAACAGATACGCAGTATTTT.

The table lists this clonotype with many counts. This chain's CDR3 is CASSLPTVRPGTGELFF. In nucleotides, the CDR3 is TGTGCCAGCAGCTTACCGACGGTGAGACCCGGAACCGGGGAGCTGTTTTTT. The V gene is TRBV7-9, the J gene TRBJ2-2; D is unresolved. CDR1 and CDR2 (germline): SEHNR, FQNEAQ (reference sequence). The CDR3 is 17 residues long. With 2 bases removed from V and 5 bases from J, the gap between germline ends came to 18 bases.

This clonotype was counted many times. The chain recombines TRBV7-8 with TRBJ2-3; D could derive from TRBD1 or TRBD2 (5 bases each). CDR3 length: 15 amino acids. Germline CDR1 is SGHVS and CDR2 is FQNEAQ. V lost 1 base and J lost 6, with 14 bases in between. CDR3 sequence: CASSLGDHKADTQYF. The DNA for the CDR3 is TGTGCCAGCAGCTTAGGGGACCACAAGGCCGATACGCAGTATTTT. The full variable domain, rest sourced from reference TRBV7-8 and TRBJ2-3, is GAGVSQSPRYKVAKRGQDVALRCDPISGHVSLFWYQQALGQGPEFLTYFQNEAQLDKSGLPSDRFFAERPEGSVSTLKIQRTQQEDSAVYLCASSLGDHKADTQYFGPGTRLTVL.

This clonotype was recorded at least ten times. The V gene is TRBV20-1, the J gene TRBJ1-3, with 8 bases lining up with TRBD1. This CDR3 region has 13 residues. CDR1 is DFQATT, CDR2 SNEGSKA, per germline (reference sequence). V was pared by 3 bases and J by 4 bases, with 2 bases of the junction left unmatched. Here the CDR3 reads CSASWTGGNTIYF. In DNA, the CDR3 is TGCAGTGCTAGTTGGACAGGGGGAAACACCATATATTTT.

In its sample, this clonotype was seen a few times. The rearrangement links TRBV27 to TRBJ2-1, with TRBD2 matching 10 bases. CDR3 size: 17 residues. V shed 8 bases and J 7 bases; nucleotides not matched to a gene: 17. Germline V gives CDR1 MNHEY, CDR2 SMNVEV (reference sequence). The CDR3 nucleotides read TGTGCCAGCGCGGTACTAGCGGGGTGGGGTGGGATGAATGAGCAGTTCTTC. It is translated as CASAVLAGWGGMNEQFF.

This clonotype was observed at least ten times. The chain recombines TRBV28 with TRBJ1-6; 7 bases map to TRBD1. V shed 2 bases, J shed 8 bases, and the junction held 3 bases outside the gene matches. The CDR3 runs 14 residues. Germline lookup yields CDR1 MDHEN and CDR2 SYDVKM. In DNA, the CDR3 is TGTGCCAGCAGTTTAACCGGGACAGATTCACCCCTCCACTTT. Its protein is CASSLTGTDSPLHF.

This clonotype was recorded at least ten times. The genes are TRBV25-1 and TRBJ2-7; 11 bases are shared with TRBD1. Germline V gene lookup returns CDR1 MGHDK and CDR2 SYGVNS. J gave up 4 bases and V 3 bases, and 2 bases lay outside the gene matches. The CDR3 contains 14 residues. The CDR3 DNA reads TGTGCCAGCAGTGATGGGACAGGGGGTTACGAGCAGTACTTC. Encoded protein: CASSDGTGGYEQYF.

This clonotype was counted many times. The chain recombines TRBV3-1 with TRBJ2-5, with 12 bases that match TRBD1. The CDR3 is 14 amino acids. Trimming removed 7 bases from V and 4 bases from J; junction bases left unmatched: 4. Germline CDR1 LGHDT, CDR2 YNNKEL (reference sequence). The CDR3 sequence: CASTRDRGLETQYF. The DNA for the CDR3 is TGTGCCAGCACCCGGGACAGGGGGCTAGAGACCCAGTACTTC.

This clonotype was observed at least ten times. This chain connects TRBV10-3 to TRBJ2-3; TRBD2 agrees at 12 bases. Looked up from germline, CDR1 is ENHRY and CDR2 is SYGVKD. V lost 0 bases, J lost 0 bases, and 10 bases stayed unmatched. This CDR3 is built from 20 residues. CDR3 region: CAISESPGLAGGDSTDTQYF. The CDR3, as DNA: TGTGCCATCAGTGAGTCCCCTGGCCTAGCGGGAGGGGATAGCACAGATACGCAGTATTTT.

This clonotype was detected many times. The chain uses TRBV20-1 and TRBJ1-5; no reliable D call. The CDR3 spans 15 residues. Germline V gene data show CDR1 as DFQATT and CDR2 as SNEGSKA (reference sequence). Trimming removed 3 bases from V and 6 bases from J, with 18 bases in between. In DNA form, the CDR3 reads TGCAGTGCTAGTGGCCCCCCTGACACAGCTCAGCCCCAGCATTTT. It yields the protein CSASGPPDTAQPQHF.

Points on this clonotype: This may arise from a read error, as a much more abundant clone is one base away. The chain uses TRBV7-9 and TRBJ1-4; D remains unclear. Germline V lookup: CDR1 SEHNR, CDR2 FQNEAQ (reference sequence). This CDR3 is 12 amino acids long. The CDR3, as DNA: TGTGCCAGCAGCTTAAATGCGGAAAAACTGTATTTT. Amino acids: CASSLNAEKLYF.

There are many counts of this clonotype. The chain employs TRBV5-1 and TRBJ2-1; TRBD2 matches at 11 bases. After removal of 6 bases from V and 5 bases from J, the junction contained 19 bases not matched to a gene. Germline CDR1 reads SGHRS; CDR2 reads YFSETQ. This CDR3 region has 19 residues. The CDR3 coding sequence is TGCGCCAGCACCACCGGGACAGGGTCACTAGCGGGGGCTCACAATGAGCAGTTCTTC. Translation gives CASTTGTGSLAGAHNEQFF.

This clonotype came up a few times. The CDR3 loop reads CASSQAREGLAAQITDTQYF. CDR3 DNA: TGCGCCAGCAGCCAAGCCCGAGAAGGTCTAGCGGCCCAGATCACAGATACGCAGTATTTT. The rearrangement joins TRBV4-1 to TRBJ2-3, with 7 bases identical to TRBD2. Germline V CDR1 and CDR2: MGHRA, YSYEKL. With V trimmed by 1 base and J by 2 bases, 18 bases remained unmatched. CDR3 length: 20 residues.

At least ten counts were recorded for this clonotype. The rearrangement links TRBV20-1 to TRBJ2-1; 9 bases agree with TRBD2. This CDR3 spans 16 amino acids. V lost 1 base and J lost 4; bases outside the gene matches: 8. Per germline, CDR1 DFQATT and CDR2 SNEGSKA (reference sequence). CDR3 DNA sequence: TGCAGTGCTAGAGTCTCGGCGGGAGGGACTTACAATGAGCAGTTCTTC. This encodes CSARVSAGGTYNEQFF.

Ten or more counts support this clonotype. This chain uses TRBV7-2 with TRBJ2-1; perhaps TRBD1 as D (6 bases). This CDR3 contains 14 residues. Trimming removed 5 bases at V and 8 bases at J, with 16 bases between. Per germline, CDR1 SGHTA and CDR2 FQGNSA. This chain's CDR3 is CASSHTRDNHEQFF. In DNA, the CDR3 is TGTGCCAGCAGCCATACCCGGGACAACCATGAGCAGTTCTTC.

V and J are TRBV19 and TRBJ2-5, with TRBD2 as a possible D gene (5 bases). This CDR3 is 13 amino acids long. CDR1 and CDR2 (germline): LNHDA, SQIVND (reference sequence). Trimming left V 4 bases short and J 3 bases short, with 9 bases between. CDR3 DNA sequence: TGTGCCAGTAGTACCACGGGAAAAGAGACCCAGTACTTC. This codes for CASSTTGKETQYF.

This clonotype has at least ten counts. This chain links TRBV7-8 with TRBJ2-2; TRBD2 agrees at 10 bases. V gave up 4 bases and J gave up 4 bases; unmatched junction bases: 6. Looked up from germline, CDR1 is SGHVS and CDR2 is FQNEAQ. The CDR3 consists of 16 residues. The CDR3 protein is CASSSSGGAVTGELFF. The CDR3 bases are TGTGCCAGCAGCTCCAGCGGGGGGGCGGTCACCGGGGAGCTGTTTTTT.

This clonotype was observed many times. The chain uses TRBV18 and TRBJ2-4; D is perhaps TRBD1 (5 bases). Germline-derived CDR1 and CDR2 are KGHSH and LQKENI. V lost 6 bases to trimming and J lost 0 bases, with 9 bases between them. CDR3 length: 14 residues. CDR3 nucleotide sequence: TGTGCCAGCTCGACAGCACTAGCCAAAAACATTCAGTACTTC. This translates into CASSTALAKNIQYF.

This clonotype was observed at least ten times. This chain joins TRBV25-1 and TRBJ2-7; D is ambiguous. Germline V gene sequence: CDR1 MGHDK, CDR2 SYGVNS. This CDR3 spans 11 amino acids. The V end was cut by 6 bases, the J end by 7 bases, with 10 bases between. The CDR3 bases are TGTGCCAGCAGAGCAGTGAGGGAGCAGTACTTC. Residues: CASRAVREQYF.

This clonotype was seen many times. CDR3 bases: TGCGCCAGCAGCTTGGGGACTTACTCCTACAATGAGCAGTTCTTC. Amino acids: CASSLGTYSYNEQFF. This sequence joins TRBV5-1 and TRBJ2-1; TRBD2 might be the D (5 bases). V was shortened by 0 bases and J by 0 bases, with 7 bases between the two germline ends. The CDR3 has 15 residues. Germline V gene data show CDR1 as SGHRS and CDR2 as YFSETQ.

This clonotype was picked up many times. J is TRBJ2-5 and V is TRBV12-3 or TRBV12-4, with D possibly being TRBD2 (7 bases). Between the trimmed V and J ends, which lost 7 bases and 10 bases, there was a span of 22 bases. The CDR3 covers 14 residues. The CDR3 DNA reads as TGTGCCAGCACCGAAAGGGGGGGGAGCTCGGACCAGTACTTC. It encodes CASTERGGSSDQYF.

There are many counts of this clonotype. The chain combines TRBV20-1 with TRBJ1-2; 8 bases align to TRBD1. Trimming at V came to 2 bases and at J to 6 bases, leaving 14 bases not matched to a gene. The CDR3 runs to 16 residues. The germline gives CDR1 DFQATT, CDR2 SNEGSKA (reference sequence). In nucleotides, the CDR3 is TGCAGTGCTAGATCCCTGACAGGGGCCGCAAGTGATGGCTACACCTTC. It translates to CSARSLTGAASDGYTF.

This clonotype was seen ten or more times. The genes are TRBV12-3 or TRBV12-4 and TRBJ1-2; TRBD1 might be the D (6 bases). The CDR3 consists of 16 residues. V lost 2 bases and J 2 bases, leaving 15 bases between the germline ends. The CDR3 nucleotides read TGTGCCAGCAGTTTAAGGGGTAGACAGGCAAACTATGGCTACACCTTC. Its protein product is CASSLRGRQANYGYTF.

This clonotype was seen at least ten times. The genes are TRBV6-5 and TRBJ2-1; 9 bases are shared with TRBD2. V lost 3 bases and J lost 6; bases outside the gene matches: 6. Germline V gene lookup returns CDR1 MNHEY and CDR2 SVGAGI. This CDR3 has 15 amino acids. CDR3 bases: TGTGCCAGCAGTTATCCGCGGGGGGGATTCAATGAGCAGTTCTTC. This sequence encodes CASSYPRGGFNEQFF.

In this sample, this clonotype turned up many times. CDR3 sequence: CASGLAGEVGELFF. CDR3 DNA sequence: TGTGCCAGCGGACTAGCGGGAGAGGTCGGGGAGCTGTTTTTT. The chain has TRBV12-3 or TRBV12-4 and TRBJ2-2, with 13 bases lining up with TRBD2. This CDR3 is built from 14 residues. J gave up 7 bases and V 8 bases, and 4 bases lay outside the gene matches.

Many counts were recorded for this clonotype. The chain joins TRBV5-1 to TRBJ2-3, with D tentatively TRBD1 or TRBD2 (6 bases each). The ends were cut back, 4 bases at V and 0 bases at J, with 27 bases in the middle. Germline V gene lookup returns CDR1 SGHRS and CDR2 YFSETQ. There are 20 residues in the CDR3. The CDR3 loop reads CASSPGWGARLEPSTDTQYF. CDR3 DNA sequence: TGCGCCAGCAGCCCTGGATGGGGGGCGAGGCTGGAACCTAGCACAGATACGCAGTATTTT.